This T cell receptor (beta chain) was found in a study of blood T cell repertoires in COVID-19. About the research overall: Sources were T cells, B-cell-depleted T cells, or PBMCs; the material itself was cDNA or gDNA.

TCRdb's copy holds only in-frame clones and misses some; the assay was immunoSEQ multiplex PCR. Of 200,000 or so clones in the sample, approximately 92% were seen once. Individuals aged 18 to 89 years were recruited from some 26 US areas. Germline V gene data show CDR1 as LNHDA and CDR2 as SQIVND (reference sequence). V dropped 4 bases and J dropped 9; count of bases not matched to a gene: 7. This CDR3 spans 15 amino acids. This clonotype was obtained from a woman aged 40-49 years with acute COVID-19. What was sequenced was PBMCs or T cells enriched from blood (not recorded which). V is TRBV19 and J is TRBJ2-1, with 12 bases identical to TRBD2. CDR3 DNA sequence: TGTGCCAGTAGTACTGAGACTAGCGGGAGTGGTGAGCAGTTCTTC. Translating gives CASSTETSGSGEQFF.